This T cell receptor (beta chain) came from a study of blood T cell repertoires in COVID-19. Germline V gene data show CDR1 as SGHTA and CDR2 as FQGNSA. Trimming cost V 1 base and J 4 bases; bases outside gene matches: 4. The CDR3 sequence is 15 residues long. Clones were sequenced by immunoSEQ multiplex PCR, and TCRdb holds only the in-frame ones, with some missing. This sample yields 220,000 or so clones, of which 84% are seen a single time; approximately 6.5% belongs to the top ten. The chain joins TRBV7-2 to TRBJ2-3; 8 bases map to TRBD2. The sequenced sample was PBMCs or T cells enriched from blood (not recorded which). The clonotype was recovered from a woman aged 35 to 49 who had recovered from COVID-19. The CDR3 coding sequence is TGTGCCAGCAGCTTAGTCGGGAGGGCCGCAGATACGCAGTATTTT. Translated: CASSLVGRAADTQYF.